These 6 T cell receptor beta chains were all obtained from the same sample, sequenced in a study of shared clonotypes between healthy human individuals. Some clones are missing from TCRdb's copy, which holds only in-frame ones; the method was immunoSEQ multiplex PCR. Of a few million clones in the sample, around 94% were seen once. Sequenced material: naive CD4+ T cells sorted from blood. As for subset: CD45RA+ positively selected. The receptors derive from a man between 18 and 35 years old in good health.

CDR3 region: CASSLGTSANNEQFF. The CDR3 DNA is TGTGCCAGCAGCTTGGGGACTAGCGCGAACAATGAGCAGTTCTTC. This rearrangement joins TRBV5-4 to TRBJ2-1; 9 bases align to TRBD2. The CDR3 runs to 15 residues. Losses at the gene ends were 0 bases for V and 5 bases for J; bases not matched to a gene: 3. CDR1 and CDR2 (germline): SGHNT, YYREEE (reference sequence).

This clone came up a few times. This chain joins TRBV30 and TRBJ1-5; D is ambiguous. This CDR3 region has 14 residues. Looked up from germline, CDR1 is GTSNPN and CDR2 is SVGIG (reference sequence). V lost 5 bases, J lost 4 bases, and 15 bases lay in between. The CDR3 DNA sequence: TGTGCCTGGTCTGTGGGTGCCGGTAATCAGCCCCAGCATTTT. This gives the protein CAWSVGAGNQPQHF.

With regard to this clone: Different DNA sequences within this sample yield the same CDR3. The CDR3 DNA follows: TGTGCCAGTAAAAGGGGAAATCAGCCCCAGCATTTT. This translates into CASKRGNQPQHF. The chain links TRBV2 to TRBJ1-5, with a weak D call TRBD1 (5 bases). Germline lookup yields CDR1 SNHLY and CDR2 FYNNEI. The CDR3 consists of 12 residues. Between the trimmed V and J ends, which lost 9 bases and 4 bases, there was a span of 10 bases.

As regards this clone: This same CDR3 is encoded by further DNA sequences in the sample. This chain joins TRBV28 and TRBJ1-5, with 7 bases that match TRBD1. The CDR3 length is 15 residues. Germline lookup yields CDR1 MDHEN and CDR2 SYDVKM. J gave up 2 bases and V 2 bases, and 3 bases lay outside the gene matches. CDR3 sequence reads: CASSLPQGRNQPQHF. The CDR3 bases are TGTGCCAGCAGTTTACCACAGGGGCGCAATCAGCCCCAGCATTTT.

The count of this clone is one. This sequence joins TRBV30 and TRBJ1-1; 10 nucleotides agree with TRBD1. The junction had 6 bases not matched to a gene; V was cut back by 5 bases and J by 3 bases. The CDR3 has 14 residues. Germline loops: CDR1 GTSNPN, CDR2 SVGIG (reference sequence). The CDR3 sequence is CAWVQDRGYTEAFF. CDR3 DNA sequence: TGTGCCTGGGTTCAGGACAGGGGGTACACTGAAGCTTTCTTT.

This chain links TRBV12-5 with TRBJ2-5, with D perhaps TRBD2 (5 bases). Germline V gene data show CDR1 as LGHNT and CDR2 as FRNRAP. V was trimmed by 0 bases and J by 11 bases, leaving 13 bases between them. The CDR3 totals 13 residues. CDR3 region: CASGLVLDGEQYF. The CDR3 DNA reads TGTGCTAGTGGTTTGGTACTCGATGGGGAGCAGTACTTC. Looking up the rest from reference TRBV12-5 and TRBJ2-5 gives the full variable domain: DARVTQTPRHKVTEMGQEVTMRCQPILGHNTVFWYRQTMMQGLELLAYFRNRAPLDDSGMPKDRFSAEMPDATLATLKIQPSEPRDSAVYFCASGLVLDGEQYFGPGTRLLVL.